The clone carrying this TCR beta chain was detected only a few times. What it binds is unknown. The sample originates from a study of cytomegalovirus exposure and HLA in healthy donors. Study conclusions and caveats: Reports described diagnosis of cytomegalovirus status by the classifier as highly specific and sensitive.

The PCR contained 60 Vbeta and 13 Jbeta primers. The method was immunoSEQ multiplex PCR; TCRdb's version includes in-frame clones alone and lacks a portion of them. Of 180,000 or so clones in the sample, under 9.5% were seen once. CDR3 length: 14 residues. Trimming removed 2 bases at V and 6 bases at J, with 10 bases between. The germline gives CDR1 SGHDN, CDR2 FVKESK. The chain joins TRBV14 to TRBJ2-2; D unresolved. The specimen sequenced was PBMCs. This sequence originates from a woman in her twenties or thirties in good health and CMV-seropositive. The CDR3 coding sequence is TGTGCCAGCAGCCAAATGTCTGGGCCCGGGGAGCTGTTTTTT. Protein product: CASSQMSGPGELFF.